What follows are 15 T cell receptor beta chains derived from one specimen sequenced in a study of brain T cells in children with intractable seizures. The protocol was immunoSEQ multiplex PCR, while the TCRdb copy is restricted to in-frame clones and leaves out a portion. Here the sample spans roughly 120,000 clones, roughly 94% being singletons. This material consisted of peripheral blood, taken at surgery. These receptors were taken from a boy in the first two years of life with hemimegalencephaly and intractable seizures.

The chain uses TRBV9 and TRBJ2-3; 11 nucleotides match TRBD2. The CDR3 contains 17 residues. V was clipped by 0 bases and J by 0 bases; unmatched bases: 3. Looked up from germline, CDR1 is SGDLS and CDR2 is YYNGEE. CDR3 region: CASSVVGLAASTDTQYF. In DNA, the CDR3 is TGTGCCAGCAGCGTAGTGGGACTAGCGGCTAGCACAGATACGCAGTATTTT.

This clone showed up just a few times. The genes are TRBV29-1 and TRBJ1-2; TRBD1 is a possible D gene (5 bases). CDR1 and CDR2 (germline): SQVTM, ANQGSEA. The CDR3 has 14 residues. V lost 6 bases, J lost 4 bases, and 18 bases lay in between. The CDR3 coding sequence is TGCAGCGTGGTACCCCTTACAGGCCTCTATGGCTACACCTTC. Protein sequence: CSVVPLTGLYGYTF.

The chain employs TRBV29-1 and TRBJ1-4, with a possible D match to TRBD1 (5 bases). Looked up from germline, CDR1 is SQVTM and CDR2 is ANQGSEA. CDR3 length: 13 amino acids. The ends were cut back, 5 bases at V and 0 bases at J, with 7 bases in the middle. The CDR3 loop is CSVIQATNEKLFF. CDR3 coding DNA: TGCAGCGTTATACAGGCAACTAATGAAAAACTGTTTTTT.

The genes are TRBV19 and TRBJ2-1; D is possibly TRBD2 (6 bases). Germline V lookup: CDR1 LNHDA, CDR2 SQIVND (reference sequence). This CDR3 is built from 15 residues. Trimming pared 3 bases from V and 0 bases from J, leaving 9 bases between. The CDR3 DNA reads TGTGCCAGTAGTATTTGGGGAGGCTCCTACAATGAGCAGTTCTTC. Translating gives CASSIWGGSYNEQFF.

In this sample, this clone turned up once. The chain joins TRBV28 to TRBJ1-6, with D possibly being TRBD1 (6 bases). Trimming shortened V by 4 bases and J by 10 bases, and 17 bases separated the two germline ends. CDR1 and CDR2 (germline): MDHEN, SYDVKM. The CDR3 loop spans 15 amino acids. The CDR3 here is CASSSPGHSGSPLHF. The CDR3 coding sequence is TGTGCCAGCAGTTCTCCGGGACATTCGGGATCACCCCTCCACTTT.

The chain is built from TRBV3-1 (or the pseudogene TRBV3-2) and TRBJ2-2, with a possible D match to TRBD2 (7 bases). CDR3 size: 18 residues. Trimming cost V 2 bases and J 1 base, with 17 bases left between them. Germline lookup yields CDR1 LGHDT and CDR2 YNNKEL (reference sequence). The CDR3 coding sequence is TGTGCCAGCAGCCAACAATGGGGGGGGCTGGAGAACACCGGGGAGCTGTTTTTT. Its translation is CASSQQWGGLENTGELFF.

The chain employs TRBV14 and TRBJ2-1, with unresolved D. Deletions cut 1 base from V and 2 bases from J, with 9 bases between. The CDR3 runs to 15 residues. Germline-derived CDR1 and CDR2 are SGHDN and FVKESK. CDR3 loop: CASSQVKNPYNEQFF. CDR3 bases: TGTGCCAGCAGCCAAGTGAAAAACCCCTACAATGAGCAGTTCTTC.

J is TRBJ2-3 and V is TRBV7-6; 11 bases are a match to TRBD2. Losses at the gene ends were 5 bases for V and 2 bases for J; bases not matched to a gene: 12. Germline V gives CDR1 SGHVS, CDR2 FNYEAQ. The CDR3 is 18 residues long. In DNA, the CDR3 is TGTGCCAGCAGCCCCCGGTCGGCTAGCGGGAGGACCACAGATACGCAGTATTTT. This sequence encodes CASSPRSASGRTTDTQYF.

The V and J genes are TRBV18 and TRBJ2-3, with TRBD1 matching over 7 bases. CDR3 length: 14 amino acids. Trimming removed 3 bases from V and 3 bases from J; junction bases left unmatched: 3. Germline V gene sequence: CDR1 KGHSH, CDR2 LQKENI. In nucleotides, the CDR3 is TGTGCCAGCTCACCCGAGACAGGGACAGATACGCAGTATTTT. Protein sequence: CASSPETGTDTQYF.

The gene calls are TRBV19 and TRBJ2-7; 12 positions match TRBD2. The CDR3 is 14 amino acids. The V gene's germline CDR1 is LNHDA and CDR2 SQIVND (reference sequence). V shed 5 bases, J shed 5 bases, and the junction held 4 bases outside the gene matches. This CDR3 is CASSLAGGRDEQYF. In DNA form, the CDR3 reads TGTGCCAGTAGTCTAGCGGGAGGGCGGGACGAGCAGTACTTC.

The chain is built from TRBV7-9 and TRBJ2-1; D is perhaps TRBD2 (6 bases). Germline lookup yields CDR1 SEHNR and CDR2 FQNEAQ (reference sequence). Deletions cut 2 bases from V and 4 bases from J, with 9 bases between. The CDR3 sequence is 14 residues long. The chain's CDR3 is CASSLLAQYNEQFF. DNA for the CDR3: TGTGCCAGCAGCTTACTAGCGCAGTACAATGAGCAGTTCTTC.

V usage is TRBV5-1 and J usage is TRBJ2-2, with D hard to call. Germline values: CDR1 SGHRS, CDR2 YFSETQ. This CDR3 has 14 residues. V was cut by 4 bases and J by 0 bases, with 7 bases left in between. CDR3 loop: CASSLLANTGELFF. DNA for the CDR3: TGCGCCAGCAGCCTTCTCGCGAACACCGGGGAGCTGTTTTTT. Complete variable domain (other parts from reference TRBV5-1 and TRBJ2-2): KAGVTQTPRYLIKTRGQQVTLSCSPISGHRSVSWYQQTPGQGLQFLFEYFSETQRNKGNFPGRFSGRQFSNSRSEMNVSTLELGDSALYLCASSLLANTGELFFGEGSRLTVL.

The chain joins TRBV7-9 to TRBJ1-5; D is unresolved. Germline V gene lookup returns CDR1 SEHNR and CDR2 FQNEAQ (reference sequence). Trimming removed 4 bases at V and 1 base at J, with 8 bases between. The CDR3 totals 14 residues. The CDR3 DNA is TGTGCCAGCAGCTCGCCGGGGAGCAATCAGCCCCAGCATTTT. Its protein is CASSSPGSNQPQHF. Complete variable domain (other parts from reference TRBV7-9 and TRBJ1-5): DTGVSQNPRHKITKRGQNVTFRCDPISEHNRLYWYRQTLGQGPEFLTYFQNEAQLEKSRLLSDRFSAERPKGSFSTLEIQRTEQGDSAMYLCASSSPGSNQPQHFGDGTRLSIL.

This sequence joins TRBV11-1 and TRBJ1-2, with D perhaps TRBD1 (5 bases). The CDR3 has 15 residues. The germline V and J ends were trimmed by 5 bases and 4 bases, with 17 bases remaining between them. From germline, CDR1 is SGHAT and CDR2 FQDESV (reference sequence). The CDR3 region has the DNA TGTGCCAGCAGCCCGGGACTAAAGCGCGGCTATGGCTACACCTTC. Its protein is CASSPGLKRGYGYTF.

The chain employs TRBV5-4 and TRBJ2-3; 7 bases agree with TRBD1. The length of the CDR3 is 14 residues. Germline-derived CDR1 and CDR2 are SGHNT and YYREEE (reference sequence). The ends lost 4 bases at V and 4 bases at J; junction bases unmatched: 6. CDR3 coding DNA: TGTGCCAGCAGCACGACGACAGGGTCAGATACGCAGTATTTT. Its protein is CASSTTTGSDTQYF.